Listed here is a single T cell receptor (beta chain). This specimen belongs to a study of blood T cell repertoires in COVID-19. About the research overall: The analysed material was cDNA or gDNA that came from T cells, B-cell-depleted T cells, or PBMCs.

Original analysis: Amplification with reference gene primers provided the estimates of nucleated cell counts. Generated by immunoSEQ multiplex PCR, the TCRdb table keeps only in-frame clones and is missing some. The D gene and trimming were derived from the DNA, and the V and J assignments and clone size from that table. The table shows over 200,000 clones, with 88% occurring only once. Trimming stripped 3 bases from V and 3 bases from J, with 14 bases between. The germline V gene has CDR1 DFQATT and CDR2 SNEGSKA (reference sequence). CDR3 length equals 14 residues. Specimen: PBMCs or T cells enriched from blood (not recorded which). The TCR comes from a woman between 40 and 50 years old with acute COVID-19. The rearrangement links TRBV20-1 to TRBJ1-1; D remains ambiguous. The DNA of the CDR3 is TGCAGTGCTAGTCCCCTAAGACACGACACTGAAGCTTTCTTT. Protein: CSASPLRHDTEAFF.